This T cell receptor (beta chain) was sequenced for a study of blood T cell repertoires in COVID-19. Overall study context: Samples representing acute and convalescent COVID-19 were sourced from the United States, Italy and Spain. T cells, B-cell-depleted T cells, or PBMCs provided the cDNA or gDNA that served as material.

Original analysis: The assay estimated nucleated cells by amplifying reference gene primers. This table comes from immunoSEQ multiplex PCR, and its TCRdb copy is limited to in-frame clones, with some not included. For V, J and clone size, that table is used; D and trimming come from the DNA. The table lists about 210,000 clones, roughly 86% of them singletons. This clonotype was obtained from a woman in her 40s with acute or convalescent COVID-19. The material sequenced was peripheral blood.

The CDR3 sequence is CASSLTPGQSYEQYF. The CDR3, as DNA: TGTGCCAGCAGCTTGACACCGGGACAGTCCTACGAGCAGTACTTC. This chain connects TRBV5-5 to TRBJ2-7; 7 bases map to TRBD1. CDR1 is SGHKS, CDR2 YYEKEE, per germline (reference sequence). V shed 1 base and J 1 base; nucleotides not matched to a gene: 5. The CDR3 is 15 amino acids.